The subject of this entry is one TCR beta chain. Its antigen remains unidentified. This sample was included in a study of T cells in localized non-small cell lung cancer. Overall study results and limits: Greater T cell density in blood accompanied longer overall survival. Adjacent uninvolved lung had the highest clonality, suggesting focused antigen responses.

The germline gives CDR1 ENHRY, CDR2 SYGVKD. Trimming at V came to 3 bases and at J to 8 bases, leaving 8 bases not matched to a gene. The CDR3 totals 14 residues. The protocol was immunoSEQ multiplex PCR, while the TCRdb copy is restricted to in-frame clones and leaves out a portion. This sample yields approximately 100,000 clones, of which approximately 91% are seen a single time; over 4% belongs to the top ten. This TCR was recovered from a woman between 35 and 70 years old with stage II squamous cell lung carcinoma. The chain links TRBV10-3 to TRBJ1-2, with 8 bases matching TRBD1. Sequenced material: PBMCs, taken before any cancer treatment. The CDR3 bases are TGTGCCATCAGTGATTACAGGGGGACTAGAGGCTACACCTTC. Its protein is CAISDYRGTRGYTF.